This TCR beta chain originates from a study of T cell responses to AZD1222 COVID-19 vaccine. General study points: Spike-spanning, vaccine-associated CD4 TCRs were dominant at 160-218 and 743-854. Females made up more of the donors, who were largely white British, and clonal diversity may have come out too low.

Generated by immunoSEQ multiplex PCR, the TCRdb table keeps only in-frame clones and is missing some. Of more than 150,000 clones in the sample, about 91% were seen once. This clone was counted once. The antigen is undetermined. The TCR sequence derives from an adult in good health. Sequenced material: peripheral blood, taken on day 0 of AZD1222 vaccination.

The CDR3 nucleotides are TGTGCCAGCAAGATGACAGGGGGCCATGGCTACACCTTC. Translating it yields CASKMTGGHGYTF. The chain recombines TRBV27 with TRBJ1-2, with TRBD1 identical over 10 bases. The CDR3 totals 13 residues. The germline V gene has CDR1 MNHEY and CDR2 SMNVEV (reference sequence). The V segment lost 7 bases and the J segment 6 bases; nucleotides outside the gene matches: 5.